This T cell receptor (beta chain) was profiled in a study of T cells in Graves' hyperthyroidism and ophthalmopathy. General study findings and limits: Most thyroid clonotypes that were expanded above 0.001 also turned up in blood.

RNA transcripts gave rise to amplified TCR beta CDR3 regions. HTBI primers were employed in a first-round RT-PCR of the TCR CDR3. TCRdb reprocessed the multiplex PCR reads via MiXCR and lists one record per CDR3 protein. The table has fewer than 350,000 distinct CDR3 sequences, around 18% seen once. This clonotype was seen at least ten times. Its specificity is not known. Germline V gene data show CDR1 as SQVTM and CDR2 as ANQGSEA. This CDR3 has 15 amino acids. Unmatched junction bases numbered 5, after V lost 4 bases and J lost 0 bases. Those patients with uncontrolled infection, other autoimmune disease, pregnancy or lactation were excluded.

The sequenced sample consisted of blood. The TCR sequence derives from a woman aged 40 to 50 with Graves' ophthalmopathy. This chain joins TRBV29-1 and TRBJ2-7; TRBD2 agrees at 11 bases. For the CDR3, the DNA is TGCAGCGTTGTACTAGCGGGAGACAGCTCCTACGAGCAGTACTTC. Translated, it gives CSVVLAGDSSYEQYF.